What follows is one T cell receptor (beta chain) and its context. CDR3 length: 16 amino acids. Trimming removed 0 bases from V and 5 bases from J; junction bases left unmatched: 8. Per the germline V gene, CDR1 is SGDLS and CDR2 is YYNGEE. Libraries were prepared by immunoSEQ multiplex PCR; TCRdb keeps only in-frame clonotypes and omits some of them. Among fewer than 300,000 clones listed, 70% to 85% were seen once. This specimen belongs to a study of blood T cell repertoires in COVID-19. Patients in Seattle were enrolled during active infection, then followed longitudinally. Input material: peripheral blood. The sequence came from a human donor with COVID-19, enrolled during active disease. The donor label of this sample is uncertain. The genes are TRBV9 and TRBJ2-1, with 7 nucleotides matching TRBD2. CDR3 in DNA: TGTGCCAGCAGCGTAGGAAGCGGGAACCCGGACAATGAGCAGTTCTTC. Translated: CASSVGSGNPDNEQFF.